Listed below are T cell receptor beta chains from one sample, sequenced in a study of radiation and T cells in renal cell carcinoma. Profiled with immunoSEQ multiplex PCR; TCRdb holds only in-frame clones, not every one. The repertoire has about 130,000 clones, roughly 80% of them found once; the top ten carry around 3%. The input for sequencing was blood, taken from a patient whose treatment included radiotherapy and nephrectomy. The receptors were gathered from a woman aged 55-70 years with renal cell carcinoma. Each CDR3 is given without its conserved first and last residue. The D gene is left open where the match is weak.

>-|14|TRBJ1-1|TRBV6-5
ASSYSINRANTEAF
>TRBD1|11|TRBJ1-2|TRBV25-1
ASSLDRDSYYT
>-|16|TRBJ1-3|TRBV1
TSSTLHRQDLSGNTIY
>-|12|TRBJ2-5|TRBV2
ASKPDADSKTQY
>-|13|TRBJ2-7|TRBV6-5
ASSSGYGSHYEQY
>-|14|TRBJ1-3|TRBV4-1
ASSQAPVHSGNTIY
>-|12|TRBJ1-5|TRBV6-5
ASSYRTANQPQH
>TRBD1|13|TRBJ2-7|TRBV28
ASSLWTGGVYEQY
>TRBD1|13|TRBJ1-5|TRBV2
ASSGTGGSNQPQH
>TRBD1|13|TRBJ1-1|TRBV7-8
ASSLTTGVNTEAF
>-|10|TRBJ1-3|TRBV30
AWGNGGNTIY
>-|13|TRBJ1-4|TRBV19
ASSTSREPNEKLF
>-|15|TRBJ1-2|TRBV5-4
ASSPSPHSYPNYGYT
>-|14|TRBJ1-2|TRBV27
ASSSRWSQVNYGYT
>-|17|TRBJ2-1|TRBV5-4
ASSFGRGITTDPYNEQF
>-|13|TRBJ1-4|TRBV19
ASSQSTASNEKLF
>TRBD2|11|TRBJ2-5|TRBV4-1
ASSPSGGETQY
>-|13|TRBJ1-1|TRBV2
ASSEAHGVGTEAF
>TRBD1|12|TRBJ1-1|TRBV6-6
ASSSDRGLTEAF
>-|12|TRBJ2-7|TRBV9
ASSASAAFYEQY
>-|14|TRBJ1-1|TRBV4-2
ASSQQLQLMNTEAF
>-|11|TRBJ1-5|TRBV7-3
ASSQSVDQPQH
>-|12|TRBJ1-3|TRBV18
ASRVESYGNTIY
>-|9|TRBJ1-4|TRBV6-5
ASYANEKLF
>-|11|TRBJ1-5|TRBV27
ASREGGNQPQH
>-|13|TRBJ1-1|TRBV28
ASSFVGGWGTEAF
>-|13|TRBJ1-6|TRBV27
ASSFLPPPGSPLH
>TRBD2|13|TRBJ2-1|TRBV10-1
ASSQSGGARNEQF
>-|12|TRBJ1-1|TRBV6-5
ASSYWEDRTEAF
>TRBD1|14|TRBJ2-1|TRBV7-3
ASSGQGSPNYNEQF
>TRBD1|13|TRBJ1-2|TRBV5-1
ASSLLQGPTYGYT
>-|12|TRBJ1-1|TRBV6-5
AHLGDLGRGEAF
>-|11|TRBJ1-4|TRBV6-1
ASSRAVNEKLF
>TRBD2|13|TRBJ2-7|TRBV7-2
ASSLDSGGPYEQY
>-|14|TRBJ2-5|TRBV5-6
ASSWFRQQYQETQY
>-|17|TRBJ2-2|TRBV21-1
ASSKRWGAPKENTGELF
>-|14|TRBJ2-1|TRBV5-1
ASSQLAGGSGREQF
>TRBD2|15|TRBJ2-1|TRBV5-4
ASSPLRSGGWFNEQF
>TRBD2|14|TRBJ2-1|TRBV2
ASRPNSGGSYNEQF
>-|11|TRBJ2-7|TRBV27
ASRKGVSYEQY
>-|13|TRBJ2-1|TRBV14
ASSLRDGLYNEQF
>TRBD1|12|TRBJ1-5|TRBV6-6
ASSGQGGYLSQH
>TRBD1|13|TRBJ2-6|TRBV19
ASTARGTGANVLT
>-|11|TRBJ1-3|TRBV30
AWVRNSGNTIY
>-|10|TRBJ2-1|TRBV14
ASRGWGNEQF
>-|14|TRBJ2-7|TRBV5-1
ASSLGPRAVNYEQY
>-|12|TRBJ2-1|TRBV19
ASSPQALGDEQF
>-|10|TRBJ1-1|TRBV6-6
ASSYRNSEAF
>-|12|TRBJ1-1|TRBV6-5
ASKRGGSRYEAF
>TRBD1|12|TRBJ2-5|TRBV27
ASSFGTGEETQY
>TRBD1|12|TRBJ2-7|TRBV5-4
ASSRGQDSYEQY
>TRBD1|12|TRBJ2-2|TRBV6-1
ASSLDRGPGELF
>TRBD1|15|TRBJ2-3|TRBV5-1
ASSDLGTGGRTDTQY
>TRBD1|11|TRBJ2-7|TRBV5-1
ASSLQGNGEQY
>-|10|TRBJ1-2|TRBV28
ASTNGRRGYT
>TRBD2|13|-|TRBV27
ASSLSQGGSYEQY
>-|13|TRBJ1-5|TRBV5-6
ASSLVRDSNQPQH
>TRBD1|13|TRBJ2-3|TRBV5-6
ASSLAGTGVDTQY
>-|13|TRBJ2-2|TRBV19
ASSRTRDTAGELF
>-|15|TRBJ2-2|TRBV5-6
ASSLAWRLTNTGELF